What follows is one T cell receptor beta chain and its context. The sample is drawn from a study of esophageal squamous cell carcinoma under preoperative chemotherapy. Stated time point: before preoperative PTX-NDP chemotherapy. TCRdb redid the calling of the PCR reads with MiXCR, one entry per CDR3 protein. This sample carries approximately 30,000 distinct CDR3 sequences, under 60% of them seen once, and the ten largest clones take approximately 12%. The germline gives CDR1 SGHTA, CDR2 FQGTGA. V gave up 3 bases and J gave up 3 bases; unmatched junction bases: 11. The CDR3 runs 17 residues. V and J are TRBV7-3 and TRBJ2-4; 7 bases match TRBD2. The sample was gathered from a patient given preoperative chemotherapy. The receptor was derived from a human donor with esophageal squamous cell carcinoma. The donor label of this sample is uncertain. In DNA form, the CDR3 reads TGTGCCAGCAGCTTCGGACCGGGGGGAGGGATCAAAAACATTCAGTACTTC. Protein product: CASSFGPGGGIKNIQYF.